A single sample gave rise to the 8 T cell receptor beta chains below, sequenced in a study of blood T cells in healthy people across ages. For the second PCR, which ran for 7 to 11 cycles, a sample-barcoded 5' primer and a J-beta primer mix were used. Using its own MiXCR run on the 5' RACE reads, TCRdb lists one record per CDR3 protein. This sample has roughly 1.5 million distinct CDR3 sequences, with less than 45% found just once. Sequenced sample: blood. The source of these receptors is a woman aged 18-29 years in good health.

This clonotype was recorded many times. The chain carries TRBV12-3 or TRBV12-4 and TRBJ2-3; no clear D gene. The CDR3 is made up of 15 amino acids. Trimming removed 3 bases at V and 1 base at J, with 11 bases between. For the CDR3, the DNA is TGTGCCAGCAGTTTCATTCACCGCGGCACAGATACGCAGTATTTT. It yields the protein CASSFIHRGTDTQYF.

This chain joins TRBV10-3 and TRBJ2-7; D remains ambiguous. Trimming stripped 0 bases from V and 4 bases from J, with 13 bases between. The germline CDR1 and CDR2 sequences are ENHRY and SYGVKD. The CDR3 extends over 15 amino acids. CDR3 DNA sequence: TGTGCCATCAGTGAGTCGGTGATAGAGCCTTACGAGCAGTACTTC. Translating gives CAISESVIEPYEQYF.

This clonotype was seen a handful of times. The chain employs TRBV7-9 and TRBJ2-1; TRBD2 is a possible D gene (6 bases). Germline V gene sequence: CDR1 SEHNR, CDR2 FQNEAQ (reference sequence). V lost 4 bases and J 0 bases, leaving 16 bases between the germline ends. The CDR3 length is 17 residues. The CDR3 bases are TGTGCCAGCAGCTCGGGAGACGGGCGGAACTCCTACAATGAGCAGTTCTTC. Amino acids: CASSSGDGRNSYNEQFF.

The genes are TRBV3-1 and TRBJ2-7; TRBD1 aligns across 8 bases. Per the germline V gene, CDR1 is LGHDT and CDR2 is YNNKEL (reference sequence). The V and J ends lost 5 bases and 3 bases, in that order; junction bases with no gene match: 3. The CDR3 is 13 amino acids. The CDR3 is CASSDRGGYEQYF. The CDR3 DNA reads TGTGCCAGCAGCGACAGGGGAGGCTACGAGCAGTACTTC.

The V gene is TRBV20-1, the J gene TRBJ2-1, with 11 bases matching TRBD2. The V and J ends lost 3 bases and 3 bases, in that order; junction bases with no gene match: 4. The germline CDR1 and CDR2 sequences are DFQATT and SNEGSKA (reference sequence). The CDR3 contains 15 residues. The CDR3 coding sequence is TGCAGTGCTAGCATTAGCGGGGGGGTCTACAATGAGCAGTTCTTC. It codes for CSASISGGVYNEQFF.

This clonotype was detected only a few times. The V and J genes are TRBV7-9 and TRBJ2-1; no firm D call. Germline loops: CDR1 SEHNR, CDR2 FQNEAQ (reference sequence). V was cut by 5 bases and J by 3 bases, with 17 bases left in between. The CDR3 sequence is 16 residues long. The CDR3 region is CASSPKEQKIYNEQFF. In DNA form, the CDR3 reads TGTGCCAGCAGCCCAAAGGAACAGAAAATCTACAATGAGCAGTTCTTC.

This clonotype was counted between two and nine times. The chain uses TRBV29-1 and TRBJ2-1; D not certain. The CDR3 is 12 amino acids. Germline V CDR1 and CDR2: SQVTM, ANQGSEA. Trimming pared 0 bases from V and 5 bases from J, leaving 5 bases between. CDR3 DNA: TGCAGCGTTGAAGAAGTCGACAATGAGCAGTTCTTC. This sequence encodes CSVEEVDNEQFF.

This clonotype was seen many times. The CDR3 region has the DNA TGTGCCAGCAGTTACTCGCGGGGCTACACCTTC. Protein: CASSYSRGYTF. V and J are TRBV6-2 or TRBV6-3 and TRBJ1-2; no clear D. There are 11 residues in the CDR3. The V end lost 0 bases, the J end lost 8 bases, and 4 bases lay between the germline ends. Germline CDR1 MNHEY, CDR2 SVGEGT.